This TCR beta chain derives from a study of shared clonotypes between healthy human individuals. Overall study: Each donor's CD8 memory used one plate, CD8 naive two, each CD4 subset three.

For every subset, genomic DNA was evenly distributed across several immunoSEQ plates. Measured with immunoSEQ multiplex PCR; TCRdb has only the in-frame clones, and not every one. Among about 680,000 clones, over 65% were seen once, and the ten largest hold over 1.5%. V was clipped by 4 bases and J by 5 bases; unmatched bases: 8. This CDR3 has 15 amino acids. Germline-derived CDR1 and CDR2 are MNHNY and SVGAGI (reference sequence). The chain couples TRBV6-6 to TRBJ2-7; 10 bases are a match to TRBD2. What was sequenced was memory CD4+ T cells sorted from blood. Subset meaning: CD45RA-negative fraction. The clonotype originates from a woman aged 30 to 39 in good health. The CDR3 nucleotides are TGTGCCAGCAGTTCCATAGCGGGAGGCTGGAACGAGCAGTACTTC. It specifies CASSSIAGGWNEQYF.